This passage covers 9 T cell receptor beta chains from one sample sequenced in a study of T cell responses to AZD1222 COVID-19 vaccine. This table comes from immunoSEQ multiplex PCR, and its TCRdb copy is limited to in-frame clones, with some not included. This sample carries some 61,000 clones, about 88% of them seen once, and the ten largest clones take 17%. The sample consisted of peripheral blood, taken on day 0 of AZD1222 vaccination. These receptors all stem from an adult in good health.

In its sample, this clone was seen once. This chain joins TRBV18 and TRBJ2-2; unclear D gene. Germline values: CDR1 KGHSH, CDR2 LQKENI. Trimming removed 3 bases from V and 4 bases from J, with 3 bases in between. The CDR3 sequence is 12 residues long. The CDR3 DNA is TGTGCCAGCTCACCGGCCACCGGGGAGCTGTTTTTT. Protein: CASSPATGELFF.

This clone was picked up one time. The chain is built from TRBV9 and TRBJ2-2, with TRBD2 matching 11 bases. Germline V gene lookup returns CDR1 SGDLS and CDR2 YYNGEE. V was pared by 2 bases and J by 4 bases, with 4 bases of the junction left unmatched. This CDR3 has 16 residues. The CDR3 spells CASSVVSGGATGELFF. The CDR3 DNA reads TGTGCCAGCAGCGTCGTTAGCGGGGGGGCCACCGGGGAGCTGTTTTTT.

The chain carries TRBV5-4 and TRBJ2-1; 7 bases map to TRBD2. Germline CDR1 SGHNT, CDR2 YYREEE (reference sequence). V was pared by 0 bases and J by 9 bases, with 3 bases of the junction left unmatched. The CDR3 loop spans 13 amino acids. In DNA form, the CDR3 reads TGTGCCAGCAGCTTGGGAGGGAGGGGTGAGCAGTTCTTC. Residues: CASSLGGRGEQFF.

This clone has only a few counts. The chain is built from TRBV28 and TRBJ1-1, with D uncertain. Germline lookup yields CDR1 MDHEN and CDR2 SYDVKM. V dropped 4 bases and J dropped 2 bases, with 11 bases sitting between them. CDR3 length: 14 residues. The CDR3 coding sequence is TGTGCCAGCAGTTGGGGAGGGTATAACACTGAAGCTTTCTTT. This codes for CASSWGGYNTEAFF.

This rearrangement joins TRBV10-3 to TRBJ2-7; no firm D call. The CDR3 covers 15 residues. CDR1 ENHRY and CDR2 SYGVKD come from the germline V gene. Trimming took 1 base from V and 0 from J, leaving 10 bases between them. CDR3 region: CAISEWGRPSYEQYF. The CDR3 nucleotides read TGTGCCATCAGTGAGTGGGGTAGGCCCTCCTACGAGCAGTACTTC.

This sequence joins TRBV5-5 and TRBJ1-6; 7 nucleotides line up with TRBD1. Trimming removed 5 bases from V and 0 bases from J; junction bases left unmatched: 2. Germline CDR1 SGHKS, CDR2 YYEKEE (reference sequence). CDR3 size: 15 residues. Written as DNA, the CDR3 is TGTGCCAGCAGAGGGGACAGCTCCTATAATTCACCCCTCCACTTT. Translation gives CASRGDSSYNSPLHF.

V and J are TRBV6-1 and TRBJ1-2; D perhaps matches TRBD1 (5 bases). Germline-derived CDR1 and CDR2 are MNHNS and SASEGT. The CDR3 contains 12 residues. Between the trimmed V and J ends, which lost 2 bases and 8 bases, there was a span of 9 bases. The CDR3 sequence: CASSEWRGGYTF. The CDR3 region has the DNA TGTGCCAGCAGTGAATGGAGGGGCGGCTACACCTTC.

The V gene is TRBV30, the J gene TRBJ1-6, with D possibly matching TRBD1 (6 bases). In germline, CDR1 is GTSNPN, CDR2 SVGIG (reference sequence). The length of the CDR3 is 15 residues. Trimming pared 0 bases from V and 7 bases from J, leaving 13 bases between. The DNA of the CDR3 is TGTGCCTGGAGTGTTTCGGGGCAGGGGAATTCACCCCTCCACTTT. It translates to CAWSVSGQGNSPLHF.

This chain joins TRBV9 and TRBJ2-1; 7 bases are shared with TRBD1. The V gene's germline CDR1 is SGDLS and CDR2 YYNGEE. V trimming: 4 bases; J trimming: 3 bases; junction bases outside the gene matches: 10. The CDR3 is 16 amino acids. CDR3 sequence: CASSSVDQGDYNEQFF. The CDR3 DNA is TGTGCCAGCAGCTCTGTCGACCAGGGGGACTACAATGAGCAGTTCTTC.